This TCR beta chain emerged from a study of monozygotic twins with inflammatory bowel disease. Reprocessing the 5' RACE reads, TCRdb reports a single entry for every CDR3 protein and omits DNA. The sample's table shows approximately 400,000 distinct CDR3 sequences. A note on this clonotype: What it binds is unknown.

The germline gives CDR1 SGHAT, CDR2 FQNNGV. The CDR3 totals 14 residues. Broader study findings: IBD patients share fewer clonotypes with other people than healthy twins do, especially with disease activity.

The chain employs TRBV11-2 and TRBJ2-3. Sequencing was performed on blood. This clonotype was obtained from a human donor with ulcerative colitis or Crohn's disease, or a healthy co-twin of an affected twin (not recorded which). CDR3 amino acids: CASSSRSPTDTQYF.